This is a list of T cell receptor beta chains from one sample in a study of blood T cell repertoires in COVID-19. Sequenced by immunoSEQ multiplex PCR; TCRdb stores in-frame clones only, minus some. The sample has around 11,000 clones, approximately 79% seen once. The sample comprised peripheral blood. These receptors all stem from a man in his 70s with active COVID-19. Both conserved end residues are part of each CDR3. The D gene is left open where the match is weak. Clone size appears in some rows only: once, few, many, or a class for an expanded clone.

>TRBD2|few|TRBV12-3/TRBV12-4|TRBJ2-7
TGTGCCAGCAGTCGCGGGGGGGGCCACGAGCAGTACTTC
CASSRGGGHEQYF
>.|once|TRBV7-9|TRBJ1-3
TGTGCCAGCAGCTTTCGACAGAACTCTGGAAACACCATATATTTT
CASSFRQNSGNTIYF
>TRBD1|.|TRBV7-9|TRBJ2-1
TGTGCCAGCAGCCCGAGGGGACAGGGTGCTTCTGAGCAGTTCTTC
CASSPRGQGASEQFF
>TRBD1|.|TRBV7-8|TRBJ2-5
TGTGCCAGCAGCTTATCCGGGACAGGGGGCCGAGGAGAGACCCAGTACTTC
CASSLSGTGGRGETQYF
>.|.|TRBV3-1/TRBV3-2|TRBJ1-2
TGTGCCAGCAGCGCCACGGGGAACGCCTATGGCTACACCTTC
CASSATGNAYGYTF
>.|.|TRBV30|TRBJ1-4
TGTGCCTGGAGTCGGGGTCTAAGGGAAAAACTGTTTTTT
CAWSRGLREKLFF
>TRBD1|.|TRBV19|TRBJ1-1
TGTGCCAGTAGTATAAGAGGGACAGGGGATTCGAACACTGAAGCTTTCTTT
CASSIRGTGDSNTEAFF
>.|.|TRBV5-6|TRBJ1-6
TGTGCCAGCAGCTTCTTTAGCCAATCGAATTCACCCCTCCACTTT
CASSFFSQSNSPLHF
>.|large|TRBV19|TRBJ1-6
TGTGCCAGTAGTATCGGTAATTCACCCCTCCACTTT
CASSIGNSPLHF
>.|.|TRBV21-1|TRBJ1-5
TGTGCCAGCAGCAATTACAGGACCGAATTCAATCAGCCCCAGCATTTT
CASSNYRTEFNQPQHF
>.|.|TRBV9|TRBJ2-2
TGTGCCAGCAGCGTAGCCAGGGTCACCGGGGAGCTGTTTTTT
CASSVARVTGELFF
>TRBD1|.|TRBV5-4|TRBJ1-6
TGTGCCAGCAGCTTGCCAGGACAGGGGGCCGGTAATAATTCACCCCTCCACTTT
CASSLPGQGAGNNSPLHF
>TRBD1|once|TRBV5-1|TRBJ2-2
TGCGCCAGCAGCCTGGACAGGGTGAACACCGGGGAGCTGTTTTTT
CASSLDRVNTGELFF
>TRBD2|.|TRBV5-1|TRBJ2-5
TGCGCCAGCAGCTTGGGGACTAGCGGGGTTCAAGAGACCCAGTACTTC
CASSLGTSGVQETQYF
>TRBD1|.|TRBV9|TRBJ1-4
TGTGCCAGCAGCGCAACCGGGACAGGGGGCGATGAAAAACTGTTTTTT
CASSATGTGGDEKLFF
>.|.|TRBV28|TRBJ2-3
TGTACCCCTAGAGACGCTAGCACAGATACGCAGTATTTT
CTPRDASTDTQYF
>.|.|TRBV27|TRBJ2-7
TGTGCCAGCAGTACGGTGCTGACAGCGGGTAGGAGCTCCTACGAGCAGTACTTC
CASSTVLTAGRSSYEQYF
>TRBD1|.|TRBV6-1|TRBJ2-1
TGTGCCAGCAGTCGGGGACAGGTTTACAATGAGCAGTTCTTC
CASSRGQVYNEQFF
>.|.|TRBV5-1|TRBJ2-3
TGCGCCAGCAGCTTGGGCAGAACAGATACGCAGTATTTT
CASSLGRTDTQYF
>.|.|TRBV21-1|TRBJ2-3
TGTGCCAGCAGCAAAGGGGGAGCAACAGATACGCAGTATTTT
CASSKGGATDTQYF
>TRBD1|medium-sized|TRBV30|TRBJ2-7
TGTGCCTGGAACCTAGGCTCAGGGGGTGTGCAGTACTTC
CAWNLGSGGVQYF
>TRBD2|.|TRBV5-6|TRBJ2-1
TGTGCCAGCAGCTTGGGACTAGCGGGGGGTAATGAGCAGTTCTTC
CASSLGLAGGNEQFF
>.|once|TRBV3-1/TRBV3-2|TRBJ2-3
TGTGCCAGCAGCTGGACAACCTGGGGTACGCAGTATTTT
CASSWTTWGTQYF
>TRBD1|.|TRBV6-5|TRBJ1-2
TGTGCCAGCAGACTCCCGGGACAGGGGAACTATGGCTACACCTTC
CASRLPGQGNYGYTF
>TRBD2|.|TRBV30|TRBJ2-3
TGTGCCTGGAGTGTAGGCGGGGGGACAGATACGCAGTATTTT
CAWSVGGGTDTQYF
>TRBD1|.|TRBV25-1|TRBJ2-7
TGTGCCAGCAGTAAGGACAGGCACGAGCAGTACTTC
CASSKDRHEQYF
>TRBD2|.|TRBV5-1|TRBJ2-3
TGCGCCAGCAGCTCCACCGGGACTAGCGGGGCCTTCACAGATACGCAGTATTTT
CASSSTGTSGAFTDTQYF
>.|.|TRBV11-2|TRBJ2-7
TGTGCCAGCGGACTAAGCCGAACCTCCTACGAGCAGTACTTC
CASGLSRTSYEQYF